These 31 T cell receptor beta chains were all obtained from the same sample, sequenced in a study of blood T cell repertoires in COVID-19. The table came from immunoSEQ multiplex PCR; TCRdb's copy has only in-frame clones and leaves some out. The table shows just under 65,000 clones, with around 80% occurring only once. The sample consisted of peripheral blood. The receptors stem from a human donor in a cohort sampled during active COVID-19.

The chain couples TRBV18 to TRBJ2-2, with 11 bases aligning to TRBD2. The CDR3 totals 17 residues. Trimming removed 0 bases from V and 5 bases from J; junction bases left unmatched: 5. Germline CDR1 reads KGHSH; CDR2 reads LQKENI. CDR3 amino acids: CASSPPGTSGRTGELFF. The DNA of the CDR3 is TGTGCCAGCTCACCACCTGGGACTAGCGGCAGGACCGGGGAGCTGTTTTTT.

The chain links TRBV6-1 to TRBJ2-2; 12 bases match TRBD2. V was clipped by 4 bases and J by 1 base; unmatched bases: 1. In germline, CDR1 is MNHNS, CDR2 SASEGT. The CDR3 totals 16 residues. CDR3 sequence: CASSGGLAGNTGELFF. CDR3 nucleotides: TGTGCCAGCAGTGGGGGACTAGCGGGGAACACCGGGGAGCTGTTTTTT.

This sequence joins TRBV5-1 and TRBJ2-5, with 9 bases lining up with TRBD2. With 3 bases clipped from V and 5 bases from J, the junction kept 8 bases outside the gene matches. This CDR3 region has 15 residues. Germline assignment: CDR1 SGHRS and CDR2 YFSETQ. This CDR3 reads CASSWIAGAGETQYF. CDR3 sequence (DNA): TGCGCCAGCAGCTGGATAGCGGGAGCCGGGGAGACCCAGTACTTC.

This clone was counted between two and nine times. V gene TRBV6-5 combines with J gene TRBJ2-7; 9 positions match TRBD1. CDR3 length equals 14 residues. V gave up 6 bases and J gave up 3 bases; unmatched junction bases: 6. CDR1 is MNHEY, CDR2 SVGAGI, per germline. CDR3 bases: TGTGCCAGCAGACCACCGGGACAGGGCTACGAGCAGTACTTC. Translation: CASRPPGQGYEQYF.

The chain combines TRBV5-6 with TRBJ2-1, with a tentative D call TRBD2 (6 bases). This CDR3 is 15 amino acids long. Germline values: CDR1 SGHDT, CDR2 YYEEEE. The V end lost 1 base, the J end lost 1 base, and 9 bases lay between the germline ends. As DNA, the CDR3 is TGTGCCAGCAGCTTGTGGGGGGAGTCCTACAATGAGCAGTTCTTC. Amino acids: CASSLWGESYNEQFF. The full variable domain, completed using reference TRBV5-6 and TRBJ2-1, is DAGVTQSPTHLIKTRGQQVTLRCSPKSGHDTVSWYQQALGQGPQFIFQYYEEEERQRGNFPDRFSGHQFPNYSSELNVNALLLGDSALYLCASSLWGESYNEQFFGPGTRLTVL.

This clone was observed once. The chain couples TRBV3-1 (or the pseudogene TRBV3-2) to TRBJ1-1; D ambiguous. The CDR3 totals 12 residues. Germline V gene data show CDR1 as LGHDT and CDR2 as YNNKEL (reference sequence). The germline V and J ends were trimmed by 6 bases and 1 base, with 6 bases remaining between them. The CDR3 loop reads CASSHRNTEAFF. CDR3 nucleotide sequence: TGTGCCAGCAGTCACAGGAACACTGAAGCTTTCTTT.

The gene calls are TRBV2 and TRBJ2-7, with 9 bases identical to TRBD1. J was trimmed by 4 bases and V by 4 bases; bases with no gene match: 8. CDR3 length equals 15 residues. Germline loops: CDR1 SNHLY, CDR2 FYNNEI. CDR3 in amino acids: CASSGTGQGAYEQYF. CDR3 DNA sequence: TGTGCCAGCAGTGGTACGGGACAGGGTGCTTACGAGCAGTACTTC.

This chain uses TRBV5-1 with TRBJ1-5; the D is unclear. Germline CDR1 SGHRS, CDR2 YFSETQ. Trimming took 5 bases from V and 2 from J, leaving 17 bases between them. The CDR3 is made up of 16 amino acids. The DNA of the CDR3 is TGCGCCAGCAGGCCAGGATCCGGGAACGGCAATCAGCCCCAGCATTTT. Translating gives CASRPGSGNGNQPQHF.

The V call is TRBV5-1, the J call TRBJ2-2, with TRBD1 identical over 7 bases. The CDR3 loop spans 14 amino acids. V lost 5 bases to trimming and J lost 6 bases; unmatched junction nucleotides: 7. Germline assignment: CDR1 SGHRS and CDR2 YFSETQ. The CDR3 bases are TGCGCCAGCAGTTTCGAGGGGGCGCCCGGGGAGCTGTTTTTT. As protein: CASSFEGAPGELFF.

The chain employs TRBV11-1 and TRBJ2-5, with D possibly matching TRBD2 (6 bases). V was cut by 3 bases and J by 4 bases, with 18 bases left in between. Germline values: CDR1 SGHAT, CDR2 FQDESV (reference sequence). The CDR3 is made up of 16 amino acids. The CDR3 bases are TGTGCCAGCAGCTTTGCCGCAGGAGGGCGGGGAGAGACCCAGTACTTC. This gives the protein CASSFAAGGRGETQYF. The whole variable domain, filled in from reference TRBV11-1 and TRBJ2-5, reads EAEVAQSPRYKITEKSQAVAFWCDPISGHATLYWYRQILGQGPELLVQFQDESVVDDSQLPKDRFSAERLKGVDSTLKIQPAELGDSAMYLCASSFAAGGRGETQYFGPGTRLLVL.

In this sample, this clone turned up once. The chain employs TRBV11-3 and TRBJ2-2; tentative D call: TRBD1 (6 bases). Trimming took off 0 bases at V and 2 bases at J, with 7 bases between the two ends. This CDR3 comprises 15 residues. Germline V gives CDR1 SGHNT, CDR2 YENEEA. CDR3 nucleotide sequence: TGTGCCAGCAGCTTAGACAGGGGTAACACCGGGGAGCTGTTTTTT. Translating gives CASSLDRGNTGELFF. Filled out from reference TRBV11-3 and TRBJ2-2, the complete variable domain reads EAGVVQSPRYKIIEKKQPVAFWCNPISGHNTLYWYLQNLGQGPELLIRYENEEAVDDSQLPKDRFSAERLKGVDSTLKIQPAELGDSAVYLCASSLDRGNTGELFFGEGSRLTVL.

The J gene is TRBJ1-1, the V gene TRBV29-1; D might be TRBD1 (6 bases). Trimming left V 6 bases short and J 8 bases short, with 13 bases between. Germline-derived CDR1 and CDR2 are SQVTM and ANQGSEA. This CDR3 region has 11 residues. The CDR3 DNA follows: TGCAGCGTGAACCACAGGGCAGAAGCTTTCTTT. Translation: CSVNHRAEAFF.

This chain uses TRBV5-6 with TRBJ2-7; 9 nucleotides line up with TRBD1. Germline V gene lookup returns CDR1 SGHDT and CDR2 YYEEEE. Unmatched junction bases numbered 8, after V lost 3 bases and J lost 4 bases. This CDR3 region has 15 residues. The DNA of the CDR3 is TGTGCCAGCAGCTCTACCGGGACAGGGCTTTACGAGCAGTACTTC. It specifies CASSSTGTGLYEQYF. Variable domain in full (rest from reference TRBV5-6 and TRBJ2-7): DAGVTQSPTHLIKTRGQQVTLRCSPKSGHDTVSWYQQALGQGPQFIFQYYEEEERQRGNFPDRFSGHQFPNYSSELNVNALLLGDSALYLCASSSTGTGLYEQYFGPGTRLTVT.

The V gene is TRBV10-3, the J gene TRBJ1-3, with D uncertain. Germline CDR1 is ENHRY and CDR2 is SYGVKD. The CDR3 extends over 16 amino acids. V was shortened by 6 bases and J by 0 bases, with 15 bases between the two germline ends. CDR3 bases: TGTGCCATCAGCGGAGCTATAGGCGGCTCTGGAAACACCATATATTTT. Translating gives CAISGAIGGSGNTIYF.

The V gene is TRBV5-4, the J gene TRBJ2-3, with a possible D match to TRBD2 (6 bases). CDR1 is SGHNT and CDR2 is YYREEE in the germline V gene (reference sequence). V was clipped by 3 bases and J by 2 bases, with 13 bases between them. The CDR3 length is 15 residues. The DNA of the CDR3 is TGTGCCAGCAGCTCGGCGGGACTCAACACAGATACGCAGTATTTT. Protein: CASSSAGLNTDTQYF.

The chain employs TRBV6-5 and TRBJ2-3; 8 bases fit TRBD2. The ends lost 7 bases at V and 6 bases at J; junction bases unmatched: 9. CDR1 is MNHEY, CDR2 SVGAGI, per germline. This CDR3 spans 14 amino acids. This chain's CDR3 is CASIAGTGGDTQYF. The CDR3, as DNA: TGTGCCAGCATCGCCGGTACGGGGGGGGATACGCAGTATTTT.

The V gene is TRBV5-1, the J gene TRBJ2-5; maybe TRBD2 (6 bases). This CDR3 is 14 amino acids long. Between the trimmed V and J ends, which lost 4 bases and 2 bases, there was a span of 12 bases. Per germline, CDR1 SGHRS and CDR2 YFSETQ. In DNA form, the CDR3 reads TGCGCCAGCAGCCTCCGGGACTTTCAAGAGACCCAGTACTTC. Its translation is CASSLRDFQETQYF.

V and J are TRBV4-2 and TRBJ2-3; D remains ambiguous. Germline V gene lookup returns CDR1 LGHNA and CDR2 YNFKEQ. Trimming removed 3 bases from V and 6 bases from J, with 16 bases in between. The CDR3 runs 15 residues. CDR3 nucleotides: TGTGCCAGCAGCCAGGCCGGGTCCAAGGCTGATACGCAGTATTTT. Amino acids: CASSQAGSKADTQYF.

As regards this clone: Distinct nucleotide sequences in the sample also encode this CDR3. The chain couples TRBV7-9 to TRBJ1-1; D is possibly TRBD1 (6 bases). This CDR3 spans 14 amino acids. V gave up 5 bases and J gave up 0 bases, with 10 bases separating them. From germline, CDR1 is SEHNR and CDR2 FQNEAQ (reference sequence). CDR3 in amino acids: CASSPDSLNTEAFF. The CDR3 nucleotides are TGTGCCAGCAGCCCGGACAGCCTGAACACTGAAGCTTTCTTT.

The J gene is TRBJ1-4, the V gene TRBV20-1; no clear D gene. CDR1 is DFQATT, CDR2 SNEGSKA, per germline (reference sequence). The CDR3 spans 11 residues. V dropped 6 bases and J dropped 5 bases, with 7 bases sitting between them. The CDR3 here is CSALQNEKLFF. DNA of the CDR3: TGCAGTGCCTTGCAGAATGAAAAACTGTTTTTT.

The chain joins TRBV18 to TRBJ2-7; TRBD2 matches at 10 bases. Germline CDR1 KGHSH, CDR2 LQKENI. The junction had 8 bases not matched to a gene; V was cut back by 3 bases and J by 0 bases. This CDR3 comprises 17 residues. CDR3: CASSPIRTSGSSYEQYF. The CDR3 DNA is TGTGCCAGCTCACCTATTCGGACTAGCGGCAGCTCCTACGAGCAGTACTTC.

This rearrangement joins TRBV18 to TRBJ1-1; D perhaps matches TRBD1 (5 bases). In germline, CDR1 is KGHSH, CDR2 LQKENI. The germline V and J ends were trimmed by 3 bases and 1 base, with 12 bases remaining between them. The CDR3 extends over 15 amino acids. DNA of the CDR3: TGTGCCAGCTCACCTTGGAGGGGCGCGAACACTGAAGCTTTCTTT. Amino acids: CASSPWRGANTEAFF.

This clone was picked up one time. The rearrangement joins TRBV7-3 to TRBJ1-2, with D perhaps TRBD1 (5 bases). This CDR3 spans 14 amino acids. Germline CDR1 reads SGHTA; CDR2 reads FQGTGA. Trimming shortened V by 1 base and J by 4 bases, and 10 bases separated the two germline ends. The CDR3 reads CASSLNPGGYGYTF. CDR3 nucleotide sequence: TGTGCCAGCAGCTTAAATCCGGGGGGCTATGGCTACACCTTC.

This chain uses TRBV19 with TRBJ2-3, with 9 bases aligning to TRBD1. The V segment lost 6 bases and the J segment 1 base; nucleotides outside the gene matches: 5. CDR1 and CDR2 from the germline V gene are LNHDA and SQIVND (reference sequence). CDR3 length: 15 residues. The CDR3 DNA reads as TGTGCCAGTAGGGACAGGGGAGGTGGCACAGATACGCAGTATTTT. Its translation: CASRDRGGGTDTQYF.

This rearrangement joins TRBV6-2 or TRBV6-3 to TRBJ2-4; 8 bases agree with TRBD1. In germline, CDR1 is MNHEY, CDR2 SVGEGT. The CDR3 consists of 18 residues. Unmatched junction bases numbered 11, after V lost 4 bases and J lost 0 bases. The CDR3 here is CASSSPDRVVLAKNIQYF. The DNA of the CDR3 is TGTGCCAGCAGTTCCCCGGACAGGGTAGTTCTAGCCAAAAACATTCAGTACTTC.

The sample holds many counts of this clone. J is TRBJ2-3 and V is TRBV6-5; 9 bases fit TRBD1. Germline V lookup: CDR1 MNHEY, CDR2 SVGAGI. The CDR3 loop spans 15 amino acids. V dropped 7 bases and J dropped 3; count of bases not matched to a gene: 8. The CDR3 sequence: CASNTAGTGTDTQYF. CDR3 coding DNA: TGTGCCAGCAATACCGCCGGGACAGGGACAGATACGCAGTATTTT.

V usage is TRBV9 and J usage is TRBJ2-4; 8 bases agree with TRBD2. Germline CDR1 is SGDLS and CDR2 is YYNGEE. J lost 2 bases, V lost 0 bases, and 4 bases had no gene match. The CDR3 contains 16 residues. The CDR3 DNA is TGTGCCAGCAGCGTAGTTACGGGAGGGCCCAAAAACATTCAGTACTTC. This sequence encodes CASSVVTGGPKNIQYF.

The CDR3 loop is CASSLGGTAGPGELFF. In nucleotides, the CDR3 is TGCGCCAGCAGCTTGGGAGGGACGGCGGGGCCCGGGGAGCTGTTTTTT. The chain has TRBV5-1 and TRBJ2-2; TRBD2 might be the D (6 bases). The CDR3 has 16 amino acids. Trimming took 0 bases from V and 6 from J, leaving 15 bases between them. Germline V CDR1 and CDR2: SGHRS, YFSETQ.

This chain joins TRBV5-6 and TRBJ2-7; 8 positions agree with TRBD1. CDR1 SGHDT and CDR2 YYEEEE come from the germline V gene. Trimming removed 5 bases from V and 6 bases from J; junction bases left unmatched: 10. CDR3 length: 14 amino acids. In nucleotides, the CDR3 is TGTGCCAGCAGTCACCGCGACAGGGGTGGCGAGCAGTACTTC. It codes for CASSHRDRGGEQYF.

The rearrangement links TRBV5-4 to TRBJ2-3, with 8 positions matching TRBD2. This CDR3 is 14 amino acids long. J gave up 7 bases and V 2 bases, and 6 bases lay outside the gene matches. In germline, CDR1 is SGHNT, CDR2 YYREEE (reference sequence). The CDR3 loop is CASSFSGVGNTQYF. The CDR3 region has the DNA TGTGCCAGCAGCTTTAGCGGGGTGGGAAATACGCAGTATTTT.

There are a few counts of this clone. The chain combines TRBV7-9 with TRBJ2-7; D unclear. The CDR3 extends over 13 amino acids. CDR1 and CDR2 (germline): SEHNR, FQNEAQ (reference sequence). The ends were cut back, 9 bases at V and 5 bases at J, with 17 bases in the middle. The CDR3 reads CARNVTEPHEQYF. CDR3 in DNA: TGTGCCAGGAACGTTACAGAGCCTCACGAGCAGTACTTC. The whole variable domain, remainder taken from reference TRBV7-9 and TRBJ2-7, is DTGVSQNPRHKITKRGQNVTFRCDPISEHNRLYWYRQTLGQGPEFLTYFQNEAQLEKSRLLSDRFSAERPKGSFSTLEIQRTEQGDSAMYLCARNVTEPHEQYFGPGTRLTVT.